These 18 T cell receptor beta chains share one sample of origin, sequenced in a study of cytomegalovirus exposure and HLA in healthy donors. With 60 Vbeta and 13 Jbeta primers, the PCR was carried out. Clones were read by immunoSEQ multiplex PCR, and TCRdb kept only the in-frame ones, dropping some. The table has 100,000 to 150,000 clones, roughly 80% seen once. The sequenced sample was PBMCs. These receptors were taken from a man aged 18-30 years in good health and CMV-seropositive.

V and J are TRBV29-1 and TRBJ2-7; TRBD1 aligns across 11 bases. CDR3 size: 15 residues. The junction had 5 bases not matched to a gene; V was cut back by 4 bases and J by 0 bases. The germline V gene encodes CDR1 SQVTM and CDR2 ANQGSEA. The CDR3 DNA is TGCAGCGTTGTTGGACAGGGGGCCCCCTCCTACGAGCAGTACTTC. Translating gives CSVVGQGAPSYEQYF.

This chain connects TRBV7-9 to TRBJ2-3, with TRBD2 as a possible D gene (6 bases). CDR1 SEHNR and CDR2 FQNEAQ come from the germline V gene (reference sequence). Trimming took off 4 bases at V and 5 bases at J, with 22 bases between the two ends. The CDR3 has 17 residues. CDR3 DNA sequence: TGTGCCAGCAGCTCAAATAAAGCTTTCCTGGGAGGAGATACGCAGTATTTT. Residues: CASSSNKAFLGGDTQYF.

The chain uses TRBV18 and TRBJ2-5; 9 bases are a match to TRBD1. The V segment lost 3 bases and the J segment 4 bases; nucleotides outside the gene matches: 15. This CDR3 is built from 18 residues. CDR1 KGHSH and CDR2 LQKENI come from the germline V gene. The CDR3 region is CASSPDRGEGSVRETQYF. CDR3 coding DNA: TGTGCCAGCTCACCGGACAGGGGAGAAGGTTCTGTCCGAGAGACCCAGTACTTC. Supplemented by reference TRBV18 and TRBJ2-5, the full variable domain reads NAGVMQNPRHLVRRRGQEARLRCSPMKGHSHVYWYRQLPEEGLKFMVYLQKENIIDESGMPKERFSAEFPKEGPSILRIQQVVRGDSAAYFCASSPDRGEGSVRETQYFGPGTRLLVL.

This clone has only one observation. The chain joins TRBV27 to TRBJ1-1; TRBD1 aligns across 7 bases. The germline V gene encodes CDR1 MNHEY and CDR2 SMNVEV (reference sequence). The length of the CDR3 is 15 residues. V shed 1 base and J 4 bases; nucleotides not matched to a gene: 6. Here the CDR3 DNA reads TGTGCCAGCAGTTTATTTCGGGACAGAGCCACTGAAGCTTTCTTT. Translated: CASSLFRDRATEAFF.

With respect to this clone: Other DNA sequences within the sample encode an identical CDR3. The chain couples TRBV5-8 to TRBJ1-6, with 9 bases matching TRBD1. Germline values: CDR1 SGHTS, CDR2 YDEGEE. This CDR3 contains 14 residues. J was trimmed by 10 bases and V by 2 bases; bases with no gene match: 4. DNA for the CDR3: TGTGCCAGCAGCTTAGGACAGGGGAACTCACCCCTCCACTTT. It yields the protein CASSLGQGNSPLHF.

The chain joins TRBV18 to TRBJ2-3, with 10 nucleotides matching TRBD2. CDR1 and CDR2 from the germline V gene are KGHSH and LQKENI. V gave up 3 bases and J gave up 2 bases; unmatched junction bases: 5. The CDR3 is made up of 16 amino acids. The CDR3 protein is CASSPVAGGTTDTQYF. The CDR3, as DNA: TGTGCCAGCTCACCCGTAGCGGGGGGTACCACAGATACGCAGTATTTT.

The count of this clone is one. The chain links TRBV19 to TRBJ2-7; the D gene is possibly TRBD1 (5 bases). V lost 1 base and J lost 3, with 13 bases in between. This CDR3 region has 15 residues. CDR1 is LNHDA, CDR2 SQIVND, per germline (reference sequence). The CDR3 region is CASSIAIGAGYEQYF. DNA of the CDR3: TGTGCCAGTAGTATAGCGATAGGGGCAGGCTACGAGCAGTACTTC.

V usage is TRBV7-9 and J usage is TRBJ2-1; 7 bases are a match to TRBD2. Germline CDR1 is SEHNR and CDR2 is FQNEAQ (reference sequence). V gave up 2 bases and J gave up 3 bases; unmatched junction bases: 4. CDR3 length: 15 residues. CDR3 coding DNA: TGTGCCAGCAGCTTACCCAGGACTAGCTACAATGAGCAGTTCTTC. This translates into CASSLPRTSYNEQFF.

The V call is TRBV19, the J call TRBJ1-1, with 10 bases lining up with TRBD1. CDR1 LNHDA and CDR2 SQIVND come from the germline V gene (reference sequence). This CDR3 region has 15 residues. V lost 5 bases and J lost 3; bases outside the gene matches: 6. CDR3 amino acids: CASSLSGTGDTEAFF. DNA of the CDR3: TGTGCCAGTAGTCTCTCCGGGACAGGGGACACTGAAGCTTTCTTT.

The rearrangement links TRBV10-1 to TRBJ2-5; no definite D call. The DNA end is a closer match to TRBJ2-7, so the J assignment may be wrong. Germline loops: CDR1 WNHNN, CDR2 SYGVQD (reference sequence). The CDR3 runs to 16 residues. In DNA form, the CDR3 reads TGCGCCAGCAGTGAGTCGATTGGGCAAGGTTCGAACGAGCAGTACTTC. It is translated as CASSESIGQGSNEQYF.

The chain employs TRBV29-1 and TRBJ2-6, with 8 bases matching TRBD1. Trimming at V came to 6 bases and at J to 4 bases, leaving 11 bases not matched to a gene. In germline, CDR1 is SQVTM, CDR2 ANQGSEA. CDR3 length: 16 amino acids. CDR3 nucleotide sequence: TGCAGCGTCCCGACAGGGGAGGTTACCGGGGCCAACGTCCTGACTTTC. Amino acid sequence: CSVPTGEVTGANVLTF.

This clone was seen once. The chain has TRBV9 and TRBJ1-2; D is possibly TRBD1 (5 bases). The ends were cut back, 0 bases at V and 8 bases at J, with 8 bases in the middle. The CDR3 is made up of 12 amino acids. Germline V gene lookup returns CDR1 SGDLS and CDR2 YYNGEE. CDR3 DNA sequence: TGTGCCAGCAGCGTAGGGGGCGACGGCTACACCTTC. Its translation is CASSVGGDGYTF.

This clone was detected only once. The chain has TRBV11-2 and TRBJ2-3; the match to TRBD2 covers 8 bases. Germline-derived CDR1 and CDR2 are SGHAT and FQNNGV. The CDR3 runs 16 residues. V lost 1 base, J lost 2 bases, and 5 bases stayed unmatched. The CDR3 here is CASSLAGGIFTDTQYF. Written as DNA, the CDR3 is TGTGCCAGCAGCTTAGCGGGGGGGATATTCACAGATACGCAGTATTTT.

The CDR3 spells CASSLSSGKGYEQYF. The CDR3 coding sequence is TGTGCCAGCTCACTCTCCTCAGGGAAGGGCTACGAGCAGTACTTC. J is TRBJ2-7 and V is TRBV18; the D gene is possibly TRBD1 (5 bases). Germline V gene sequence: CDR1 KGHSH, CDR2 LQKENI. V was cut by 4 bases and J by 3 bases, with 16 bases left in between. The CDR3 is 15 residues long.

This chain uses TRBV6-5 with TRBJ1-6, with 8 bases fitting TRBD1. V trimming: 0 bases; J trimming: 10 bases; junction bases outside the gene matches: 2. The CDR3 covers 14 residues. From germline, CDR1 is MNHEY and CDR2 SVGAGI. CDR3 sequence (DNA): TGTGCCAGCAGTTACTCAGGGACAGGATCACCCCTCCACTTT. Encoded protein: CASSYSGTGSPLHF.

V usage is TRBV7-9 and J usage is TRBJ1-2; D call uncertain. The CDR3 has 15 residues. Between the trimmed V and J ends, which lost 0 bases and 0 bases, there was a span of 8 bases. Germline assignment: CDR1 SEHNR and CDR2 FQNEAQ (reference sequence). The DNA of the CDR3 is TGTGCCAGCAGCTTAGCGGAGGGCACTAACTATGGCTACACCTTC. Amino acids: CASSLAEGTNYGYTF.

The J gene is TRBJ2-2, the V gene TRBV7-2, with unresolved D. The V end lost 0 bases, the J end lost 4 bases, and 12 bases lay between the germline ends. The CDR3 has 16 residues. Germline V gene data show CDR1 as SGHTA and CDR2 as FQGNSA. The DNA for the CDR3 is TGTGCCAGCAGCTTAGCGTTGGCAGGCTCCACCGGGGAGCTGTTTTTT. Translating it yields CASSLALAGSTGELFF.

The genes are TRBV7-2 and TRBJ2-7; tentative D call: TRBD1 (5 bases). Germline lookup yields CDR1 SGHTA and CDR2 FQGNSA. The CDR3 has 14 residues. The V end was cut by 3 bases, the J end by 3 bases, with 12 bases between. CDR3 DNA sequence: TGTGCCAGCAGCTTCAGAGACAGTGACTACGAGCAGTACTTC. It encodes CASSFRDSDYEQYF.